This TCR beta chain was sequenced for a study of a mutant IDH1 vaccine in newly diagnosed glioma. Looking at the study overall: At week 35 came visit V12, and visit V13 followed at week 47. General study results and limits: The vaccine induced immune responses, and these occurred in 93.3% of patients.

As concerns this clone: What it binds is unknown.

The sample's time point: week 47, end of study. Mutant IDH1 20-mer peptide, at 300 ug, made up each vaccine dose, with topical imiquimod. Across weeks 1, 3, 5, 7, 11, 15, 19 and 23, patients received a vaccination each time, eight in all. The germline V gene has CDR1 PRHDT and CDR2 FYEKMQ (reference sequence). This CDR3 contains 12 residues. Trimming shortened V by 5 bases and J by 8 bases, and 7 bases separated the two germline ends. Some clones are missing from TCRdb's copy, which holds only in-frame ones; the method was immunoSEQ multiplex PCR. The repertoire holds tens of thousands of clones, 60% to 85% seen once, with around 4.9% in the top ten.

The TCR originated in a woman aged 40 to 50 with glioma. Some clones in this sample may be carry-over from other donors' samples. The sequencing used PBMCs, collected from a glioma patient whose treatment included an IDH1 peptide vaccine. The gene calls are TRBV13 and TRBJ1-6; possibly TRBD1 for D (5 bases). This chain's CDR3 is CASSPQDSPLHF. The CDR3, as DNA: TGTGCCAGCAGCCCACAGGATTCACCCCTCCACTTT. The full variable domain, rest sourced from reference TRBV13 and TRBJ1-6, is AAGVIQSPRHLIKEKRETATLKCYPIPRHDTVYWYQQGPGQDPQFLISFYEKMQSDKGSIPDRFSAQQFSDYHSELNMSSLELGDSALYFCASSPQDSPLHFGNGTRLTVT.